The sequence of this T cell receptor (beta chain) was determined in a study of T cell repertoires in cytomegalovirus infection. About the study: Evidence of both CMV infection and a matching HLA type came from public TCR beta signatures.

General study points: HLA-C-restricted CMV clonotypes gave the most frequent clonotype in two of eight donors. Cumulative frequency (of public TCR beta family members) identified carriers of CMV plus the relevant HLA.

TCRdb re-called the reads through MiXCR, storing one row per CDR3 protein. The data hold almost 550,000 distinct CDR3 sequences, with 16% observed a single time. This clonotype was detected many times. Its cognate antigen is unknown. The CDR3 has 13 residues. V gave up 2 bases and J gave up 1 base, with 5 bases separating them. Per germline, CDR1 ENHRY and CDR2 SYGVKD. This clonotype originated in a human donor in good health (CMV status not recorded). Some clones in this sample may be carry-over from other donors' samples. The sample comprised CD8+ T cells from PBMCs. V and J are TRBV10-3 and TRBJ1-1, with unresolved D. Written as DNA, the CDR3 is TGTGCCATCAGTGAGGCAGGGAACACTGAAGCTTTCTTT. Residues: CAISEAGNTEAFF.